This T cell receptor (beta chain) comes out of a study of blood T cells in healthy people across ages. Study-wide findings and caveats: In long-lived donors, naive CD4+ cell counts and diversity exceeded those of aged donors. Researchers deemed the diversity estimates from one million T cells underestimates.

A second PCR of about 6 to 12 cycles used a sample-barcoded 5' primer and a J-beta primer mix. A single record per CDR3 protein comes from TCRdb applying MiXCR to the 5' RACE reads. The sample lists about a million distinct CDR3 sequences, about 53% seen once, with about a fifth in the top ten. Unmatched junction bases numbered 9, after V lost 2 bases and J lost 8 bases. CDR1 and CDR2 (germline): GTSNPN, SVGIG (reference sequence). This CDR3 spans 15 amino acids. This clonotype has a handful of counts. Its antigen remains unknown. The clonotype comes from a woman aged 55-70 years in good health. The specimen sequenced was blood. V and J are TRBV30 and TRBJ2-3; 11 positions match TRBD2. Written as DNA, the CDR3 is TGTGCCTGGAGTAGACCGGGACTAGCGGAACGTACGCAGTATTTT. This sequence encodes CAWSRPGLAERTQYF.